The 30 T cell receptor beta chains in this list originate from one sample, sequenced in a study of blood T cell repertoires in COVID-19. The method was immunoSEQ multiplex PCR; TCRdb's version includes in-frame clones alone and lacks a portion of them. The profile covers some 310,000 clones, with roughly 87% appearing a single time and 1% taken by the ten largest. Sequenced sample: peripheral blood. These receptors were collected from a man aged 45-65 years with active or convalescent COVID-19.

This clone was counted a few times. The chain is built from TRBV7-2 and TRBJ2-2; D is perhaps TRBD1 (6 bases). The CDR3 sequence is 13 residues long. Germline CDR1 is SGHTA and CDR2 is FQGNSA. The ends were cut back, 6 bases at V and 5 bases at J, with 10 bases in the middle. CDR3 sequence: CASRQQGTGELFF. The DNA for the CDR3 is TGTGCCAGCAGACAACAGGGAACCGGGGAGCTGTTTTTT. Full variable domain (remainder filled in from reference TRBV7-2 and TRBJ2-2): GAGVSQSPSNKVTEKGKDVELRCDPISGHTALYWYRQSLGQGLEFLIYFQGNSAPDKSGLPSDRFSAERTGGSVSTLTIQRTQQEDSAVYLCASRQQGTGELFFGEGSRLTVL.

The CDR3 DNA is TGTGCCAGCAGCCCCCTCGCGTCGGGAGGGCAAGAGACCCAGTACTTC. Translating gives CASSPLASGGQETQYF. The chain carries TRBV5-4 and TRBJ2-5; 8 bases line up with TRBD2. Germline V gene sequence: CDR1 SGHNT, CDR2 YYREEE (reference sequence). V was clipped by 4 bases and J by 2 bases; unmatched bases: 10. This CDR3 spans 16 amino acids. The variable domain in full, with the rest retrieved from reference TRBV5-4 and TRBJ2-5, is ETGVTQSPTHLIKTRGQQVTLRCSSQSGHNTVSWYQQALGQGPQFIFQYYREEENGRGNFPPRFSGLQFPNYSSELNVNALELDDSALYLCASSPLASGGQETQYFGPGTRLLVL.

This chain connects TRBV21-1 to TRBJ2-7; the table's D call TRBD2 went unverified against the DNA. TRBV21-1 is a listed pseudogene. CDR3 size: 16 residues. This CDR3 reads CASSHPGGCRTYEQYF. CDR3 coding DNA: TGTGCCAGCAGCCATCCAGGAGGCTGTCGAACCTACGAGCAGTACTTC.

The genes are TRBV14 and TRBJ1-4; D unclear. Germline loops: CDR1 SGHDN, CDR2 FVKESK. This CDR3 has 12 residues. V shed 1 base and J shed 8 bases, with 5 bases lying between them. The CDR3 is CASSQVREKLFF. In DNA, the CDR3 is TGTGCCAGCAGCCAAGTGCGGGAAAAACTGTTTTTT.

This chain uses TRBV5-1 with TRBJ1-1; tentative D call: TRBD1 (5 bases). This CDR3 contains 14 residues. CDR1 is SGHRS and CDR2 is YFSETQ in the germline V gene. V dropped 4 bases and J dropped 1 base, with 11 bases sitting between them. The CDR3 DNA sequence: TGCGCCAGCAGCACCGGACAACCGAACACTGAAGCTTTCTTT. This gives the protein CASSTGQPNTEAFF.

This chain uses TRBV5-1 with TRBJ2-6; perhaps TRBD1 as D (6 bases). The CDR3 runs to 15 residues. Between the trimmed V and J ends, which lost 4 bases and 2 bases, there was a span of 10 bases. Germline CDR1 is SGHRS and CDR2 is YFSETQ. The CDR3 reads CASSASGAGANVLTF. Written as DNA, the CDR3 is TGCGCCAGCAGCGCATCAGGGGCTGGGGCCAACGTCCTGACTTTC.

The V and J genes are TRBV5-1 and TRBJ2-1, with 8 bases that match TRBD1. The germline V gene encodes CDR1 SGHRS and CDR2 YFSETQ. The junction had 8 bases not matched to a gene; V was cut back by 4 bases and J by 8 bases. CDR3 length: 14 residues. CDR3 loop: CASSPGGADDEQFF. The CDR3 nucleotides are TGCGCCAGCAGCCCAGGGGGCGCGGATGATGAGCAGTTCTTC.

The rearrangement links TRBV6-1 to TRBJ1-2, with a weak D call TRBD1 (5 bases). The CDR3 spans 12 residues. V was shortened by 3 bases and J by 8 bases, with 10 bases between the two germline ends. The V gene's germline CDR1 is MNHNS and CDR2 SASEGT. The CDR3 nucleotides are TGTGCCAGCAGTGAGTCAGGGATCGGCTACACCTTC. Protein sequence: CASSESGIGYTF.

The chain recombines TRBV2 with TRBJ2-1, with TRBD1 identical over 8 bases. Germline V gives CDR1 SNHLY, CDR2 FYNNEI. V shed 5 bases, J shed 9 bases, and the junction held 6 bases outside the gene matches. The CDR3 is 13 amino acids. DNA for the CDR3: TGTGCCAGCAGTTACGGACAGGGAGTTGAGCAGTTCTTC. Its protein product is CASSYGQGVEQFF. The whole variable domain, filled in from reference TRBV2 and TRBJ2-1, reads EPEVTQTPSHQVTQMGQEVILRCVPISNHLYFYWYRQILGQKVEFLVSFYNNEISEKSEIFDDQFSVERPDGSNFTLKIRSTKLEDSAMYFCASSYGQGVEQFFGPGTRLTVL.

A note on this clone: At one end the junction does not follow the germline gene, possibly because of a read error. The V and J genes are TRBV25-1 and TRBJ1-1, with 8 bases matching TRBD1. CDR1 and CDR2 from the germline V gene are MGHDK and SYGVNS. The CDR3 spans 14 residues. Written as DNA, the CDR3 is TGTGCCAGCAGTGCGGGACAGGTGAACGCTGAAGCTTTCTTT. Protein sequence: CASSAGQVNAEAFF.

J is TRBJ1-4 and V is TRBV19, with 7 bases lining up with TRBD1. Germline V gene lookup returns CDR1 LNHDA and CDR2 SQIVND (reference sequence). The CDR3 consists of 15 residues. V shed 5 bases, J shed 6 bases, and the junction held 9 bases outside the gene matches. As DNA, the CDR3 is TGTGCCAGTAGTCCAGGGACAGCGATAGATGAAAAACTGTTTTTT. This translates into CASSPGTAIDEKLFF.

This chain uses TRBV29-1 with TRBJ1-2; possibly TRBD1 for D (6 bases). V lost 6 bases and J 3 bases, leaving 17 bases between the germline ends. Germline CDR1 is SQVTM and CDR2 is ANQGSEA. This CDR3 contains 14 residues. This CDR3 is CSVEGTGQDYGYTF. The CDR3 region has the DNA TGCAGCGTAGAGGGCACAGGGCAGGACTATGGCTACACCTTC.

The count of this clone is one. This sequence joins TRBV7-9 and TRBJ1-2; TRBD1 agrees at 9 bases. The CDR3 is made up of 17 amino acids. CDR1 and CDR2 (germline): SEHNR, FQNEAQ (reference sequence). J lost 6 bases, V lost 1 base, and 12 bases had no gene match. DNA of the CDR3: TGTGCCAGCAGCTTAGGGGACAGGGATTACGGGCAGGATGGCTACACCTTC. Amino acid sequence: CASSLGDRDYGQDGYTF.

Here the CDR3 DNA reads TGTGCCATGGGGGCAGAATTATACACTGAAGCTTTCTTT. This sequence encodes CAMGAELYTEAFF. This chain links TRBV10-3 with TRBJ1-1; TRBD1 is a possible D gene (6 bases). This CDR3 has 13 residues. V was cut by 9 bases and J by 3 bases, with 14 bases left in between. Germline V CDR1 and CDR2: ENHRY, SYGVKD.

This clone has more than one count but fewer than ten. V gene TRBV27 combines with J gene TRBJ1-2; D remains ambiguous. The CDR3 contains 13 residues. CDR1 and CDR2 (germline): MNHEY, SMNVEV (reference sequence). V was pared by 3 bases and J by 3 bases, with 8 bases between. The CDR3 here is CASSFNGDYGYTF. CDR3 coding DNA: TGTGCCAGCAGTTTTAACGGGGACTATGGCTACACCTTC.

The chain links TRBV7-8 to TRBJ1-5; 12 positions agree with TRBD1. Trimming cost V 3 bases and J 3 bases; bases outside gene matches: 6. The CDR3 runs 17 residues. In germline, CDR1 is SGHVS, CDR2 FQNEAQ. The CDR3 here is CASSFGGTGGFNQPQHF. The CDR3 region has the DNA TGTGCCAGCAGCTTCGGTGGGACAGGGGGCTTCAATCAGCCCCAGCATTTT.

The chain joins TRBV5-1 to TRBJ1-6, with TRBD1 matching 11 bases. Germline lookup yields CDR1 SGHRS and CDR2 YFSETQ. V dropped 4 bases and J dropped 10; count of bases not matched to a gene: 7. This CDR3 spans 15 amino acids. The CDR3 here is CASSPGQGGYSPLHF. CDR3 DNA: TGCGCCAGCAGCCCGGGACAGGGGGGATACTCACCCCTCCACTTT.

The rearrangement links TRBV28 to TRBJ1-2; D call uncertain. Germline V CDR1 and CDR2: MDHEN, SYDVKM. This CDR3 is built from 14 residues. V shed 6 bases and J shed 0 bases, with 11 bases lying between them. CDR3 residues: CASSKTQTNYGYTF. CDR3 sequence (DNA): TGTGCCAGCAGCAAAACGCAGACTAACTATGGCTACACCTTC.

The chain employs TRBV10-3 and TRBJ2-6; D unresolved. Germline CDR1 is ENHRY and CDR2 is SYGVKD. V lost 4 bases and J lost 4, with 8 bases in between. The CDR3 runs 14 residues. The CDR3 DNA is TGTGCCATCAGTGTAGCCCAAGGGGCCAACGTCCTGACTTTC. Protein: CAISVAQGANVLTF.

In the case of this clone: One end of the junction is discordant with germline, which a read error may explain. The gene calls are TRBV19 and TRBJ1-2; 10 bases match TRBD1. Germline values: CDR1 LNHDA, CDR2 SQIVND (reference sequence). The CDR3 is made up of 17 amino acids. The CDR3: CDSYCVSDRGRNYGYTF. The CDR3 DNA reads TGTGACAGTTACTGTGTGTCAGACAGGGGGCGAAACTATGGCTACACCTTC.

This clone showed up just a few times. The CDR3 sequence: CASSPPGTGQNEKLFF. The CDR3 DNA follows: TGTGCCAGCAGTCCCCCAGGGACAGGTCAGAATGAAAAACTGTTTTTT. This rearrangement joins TRBV28 to TRBJ1-4; TRBD1 matches 8 bases. Trimming at V came to 5 bases and at J to 5 bases, leaving 10 bases not matched to a gene. This CDR3 spans 16 amino acids. Germline assignment: CDR1 MDHEN and CDR2 SYDVKM.

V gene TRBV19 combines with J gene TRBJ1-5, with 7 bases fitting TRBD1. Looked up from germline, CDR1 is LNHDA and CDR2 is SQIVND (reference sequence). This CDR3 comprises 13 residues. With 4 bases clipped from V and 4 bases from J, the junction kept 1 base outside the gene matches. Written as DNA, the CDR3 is TGTGCCAGTAGTAGCAGGGGGAATCAGCCCCAGCATTTT. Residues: CASSSRGNQPQHF.

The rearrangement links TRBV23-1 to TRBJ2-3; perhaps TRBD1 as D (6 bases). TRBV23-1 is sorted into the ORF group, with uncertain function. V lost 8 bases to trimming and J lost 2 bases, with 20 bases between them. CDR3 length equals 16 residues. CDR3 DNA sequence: TGCGCCAGCCACCTGGAGACAGGAGATACCACAGATACGCAGTATTTT. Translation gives CASHLETGDTTDTQYF.

Written as DNA, the CDR3 is TGTGCCAGTCACCGGGGATTCAATGAAAAACTGTTTTTT. Residues: CASHRGFNEKLFF. V and J are TRBV2 and TRBJ1-4; D not certain. CDR1 is SNHLY and CDR2 is FYNNEI in the germline V gene. This CDR3 spans 13 amino acids. Trimming took off 9 bases at V and 5 bases at J, with 13 bases between the two ends.

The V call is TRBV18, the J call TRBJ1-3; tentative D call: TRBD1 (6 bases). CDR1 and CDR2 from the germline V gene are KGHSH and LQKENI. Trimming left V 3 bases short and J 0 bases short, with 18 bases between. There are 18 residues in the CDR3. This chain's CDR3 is CASSPLALGQSSGNTIYF. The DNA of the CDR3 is TGTGCCAGCTCACCTCTGGCGCTAGGACAGAGCTCTGGAAACACCATATATTTT.

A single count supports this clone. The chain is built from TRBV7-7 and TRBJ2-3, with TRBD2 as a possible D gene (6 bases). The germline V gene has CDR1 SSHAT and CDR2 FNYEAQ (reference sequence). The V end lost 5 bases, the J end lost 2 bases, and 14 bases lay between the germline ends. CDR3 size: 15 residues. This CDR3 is CASSPVAGLTDTQYF. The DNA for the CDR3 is TGTGCCAGCAGCCCCGTGGCGGGACTCACAGATACGCAGTATTTT.

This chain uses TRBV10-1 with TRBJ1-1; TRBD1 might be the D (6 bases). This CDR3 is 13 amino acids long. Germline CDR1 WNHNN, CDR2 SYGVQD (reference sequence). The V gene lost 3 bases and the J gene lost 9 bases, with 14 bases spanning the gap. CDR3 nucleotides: TGCGCCAGCAGTGATCTGGACAGAACTAAAGCTTTCTTT. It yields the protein CASSDLDRTKAFF.

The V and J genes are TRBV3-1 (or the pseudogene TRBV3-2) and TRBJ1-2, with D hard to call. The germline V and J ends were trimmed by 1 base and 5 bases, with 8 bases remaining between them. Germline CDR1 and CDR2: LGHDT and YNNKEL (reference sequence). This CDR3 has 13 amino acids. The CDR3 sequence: CASSQVPSYGYTF. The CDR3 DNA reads TGTGCCAGCAGCCAAGTCCCCTCTTATGGCTACACCTTC.

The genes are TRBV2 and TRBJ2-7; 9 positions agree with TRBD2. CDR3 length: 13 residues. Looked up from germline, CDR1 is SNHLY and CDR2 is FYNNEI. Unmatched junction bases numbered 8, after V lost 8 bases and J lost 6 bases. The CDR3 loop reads CASGGGRAGEQYF. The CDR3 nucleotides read TGTGCCAGCGGTGGCGGGAGGGCCGGCGAGCAGTACTTC.

The CDR3 bases are TGTGCCAGCAGCCTTCTCAGCTCCTATAATTCACCCCTCCACTTT. Translation gives CASSLLSSYNSPLHF. The rearrangement links TRBV7-9 to TRBJ1-6; no clear D. V was shortened by 5 bases and J by 0 bases, with 8 bases between the two germline ends. The CDR3 totals 15 residues. Germline loops: CDR1 SEHNR, CDR2 FQNEAQ (reference sequence).